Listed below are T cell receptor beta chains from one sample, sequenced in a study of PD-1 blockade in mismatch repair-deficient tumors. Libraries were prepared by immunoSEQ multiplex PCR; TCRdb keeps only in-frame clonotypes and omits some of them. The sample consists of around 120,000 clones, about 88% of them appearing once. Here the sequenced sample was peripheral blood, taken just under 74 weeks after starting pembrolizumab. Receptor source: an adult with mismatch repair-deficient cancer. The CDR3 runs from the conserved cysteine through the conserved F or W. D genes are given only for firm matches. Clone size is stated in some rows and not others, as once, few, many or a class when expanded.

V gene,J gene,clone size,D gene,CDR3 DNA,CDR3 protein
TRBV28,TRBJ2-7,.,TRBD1,TGTGCCAGCAGTTTAGGACAGGGGTTGGACGAGCAGTACTTC,CASSLGQGLDEQYF
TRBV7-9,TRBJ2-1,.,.,TGTGCCAGCAGCTTTTACTACAATGAGCAGTTCTTC,CASSFYYNEQFF
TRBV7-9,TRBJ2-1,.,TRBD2,TGTGCCAGCAGCACCCGACTAGCGGGACAAGCCTACAATGAGCAGTTCTTC,CASSTRLAGQAYNEQFF
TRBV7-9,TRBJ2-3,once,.,TGTGCCAGCAGCCCCGCGGGACGCAGCACAGATACGCAGTATTTT,CASSPAGRSTDTQYF
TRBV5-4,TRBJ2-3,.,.,TGTGCCAGCAGCTCGAGGACAGTCACAGATACGCAGTATTTT,CASSSRTVTDTQYF
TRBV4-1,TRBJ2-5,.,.,TGCGCCAGCAGCCAGGAAACAGGTCGCCAAGAGACCCAGTACTTC,CASSQETGRQETQYF
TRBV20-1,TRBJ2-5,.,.,TGCAGTGCTAGAGACGAGACCCAGTACTTC,CSARDETQYF
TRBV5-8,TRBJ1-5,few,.,TGTGCCAGCAGCTTGGGTCAGCCCCAGCATTTT,CASSLGQPQHF
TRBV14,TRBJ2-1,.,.,TGTGCCAGCAGCCAAGAAAATCGCGAAGGAGAGCAGTTCTTC,CASSQENREGEQFF
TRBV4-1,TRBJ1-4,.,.,TGCGCCAGCAGCCAAGTCGGGGATCCTGAAAAACTGTTTTTT,CASSQVGDPEKLFF
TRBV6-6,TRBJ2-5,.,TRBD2,TGTGCCAGCAGTAAGACTAGCGGGAGACAAGAGACCCAGTACTTC,CASSKTSGRQETQYF
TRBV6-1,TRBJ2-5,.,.,TGTGCCAGCAGTAACACCGGTTTGCGCGAGACCCAGTACTTC,CASSNTGLRETQYF
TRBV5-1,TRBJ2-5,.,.,TGCGCCAGCAGCCACGGGAGAGTCCAAGAGACCCAGTACTTC,CASSHGRVQETQYF
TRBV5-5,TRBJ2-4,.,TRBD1,TGTGCCAGCAGCTGGGGACAGGGGCAAGACATTCAGTACTTC,CASSWGQGQDIQYF
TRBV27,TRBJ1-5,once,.,TGTGCCAGCAGTTTTCGGGGGGCTTCCAATCAGCCCCAGCATTTT,CASSFRGASNQPQHF
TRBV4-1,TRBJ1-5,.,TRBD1,TGCGCCAGCAGCCAAGGTTGGGGACAGGGGGAGCAGCCCCAGCATTTT,CASSQGWGQGEQPQHF
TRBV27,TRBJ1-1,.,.,TGTGCCAGCAGTACTAACAGAGACACTGAAGCTTTCTTT,CASSTNRDTEAFF
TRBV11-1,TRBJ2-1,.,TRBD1,TGTGCCAGCAGCAAGGACAGGGACAATGAGCAGTTCTTC,CASSKDRDNEQFF
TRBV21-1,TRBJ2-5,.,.,TGTGCCAGCAGCAAAGTAGGGCGGAGCGGTTATCGGGAGACCCAGTACTTC,CASSKVGRSGYRETQYF
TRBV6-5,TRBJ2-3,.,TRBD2,TGTGCCAGCGCTTATCTGGGGGGGGGTCCAGATACGCAGTATTTT,CASAYLGGGPDTQYF
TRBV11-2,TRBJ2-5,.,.,TGTGCCAGCAGCTTATGGGAATTCCAAGAGACCCAGTACTTC,CASSLWEFQETQYF
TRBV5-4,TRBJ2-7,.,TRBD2,TGTGCCAGCAGCTTGGAGCGGGACTACGAGCAGTACTTC,CASSLERDYEQYF
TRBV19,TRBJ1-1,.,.,TGTGCCAGTAGTATTGCGGTTGGAGACAATGAAGCTTTCTTT,CASSIAVGDNEAFF
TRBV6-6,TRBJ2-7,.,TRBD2,TGTGCCACCGCACTAGCGGGAGCGGTCGAGCAGTACTTC,CATALAGAVEQYF
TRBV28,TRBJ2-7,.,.,TGTGCCAGCAGTCTACCGAAGGGCAGCTCCTACGAGCAGTACTTC,CASSLPKGSSYEQYF
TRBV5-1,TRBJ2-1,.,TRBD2,TGCGCCAGCAGCCCCGGGACTAGCGGGAGGGTTGGGTACAATGAGCAGTTCTTC,CASSPGTSGRVGYNEQFF
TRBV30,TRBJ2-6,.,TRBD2,TGTGCCTGGAGTGTACGGGCTAGCGGGGCCCTCCACTCTGGGGCCAACGTCCTGACTTTC,CAWSVRASGALHSGANVLTF
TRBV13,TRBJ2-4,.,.,TGTGCCAGCAGCTCCGAGGTCCTAGACAAAAACATTCAGTACTTC,CASSSEVLDKNIQYF
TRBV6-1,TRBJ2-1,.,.,TGTGCCAGCAGTGAACAAGAGAGACCCCGTGAGCAGTTCTTC,CASSEQERPREQFF
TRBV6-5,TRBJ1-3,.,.,TGTGCCAGCAGTTACAAGCCCTTCTCTGGAAACACCATATATTTT,CASSYKPFSGNTIYF
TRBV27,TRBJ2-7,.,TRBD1,TGTGCCAGCAGTCCCCCAGGGGGCGAGCAGTACTTC,CASSPPGGEQYF
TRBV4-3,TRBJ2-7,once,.,TGCGCCAGCAGCCAAGATCAAGGACAAGCCTACGAGCAGTACTTC,CASSQDQGQAYEQYF
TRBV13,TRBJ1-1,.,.,TGTGCCAGCAACCATGTAGCTGGACGGACTGAAGCTTTCTTT,CASNHVAGRTEAFF
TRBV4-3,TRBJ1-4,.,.,TGCGCCAGCAGCTCCTGGGGGGAGACTAATGAAAAACTGTTTTTT,CASSSWGETNEKLFF
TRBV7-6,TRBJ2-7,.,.,TGTGCCAGCAGCTTAGCACCGATCCGAGGCTACGAGCAGTACTTC,CASSLAPIRGYEQYF
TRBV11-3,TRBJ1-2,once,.,TGTGCCAGCAGCTCCGGTGTTGGGCAGGGTCTTGGCTACACCTTC,CASSSGVGQGLGYTF
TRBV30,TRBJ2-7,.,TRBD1,TGTGCCTTGCGACAGGGCCTCCCCTACGAGCAGTACTTC,CALRQGLPYEQYF
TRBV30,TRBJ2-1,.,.,TGTGCCTGGACCCTATCATTGGGGCAGAGTCGTTACAATGAGCAGTTCTTC,CAWTLSLGQSRYNEQFF
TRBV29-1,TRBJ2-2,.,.,TGCAGCGCGGGCTCCGCGGCAGGGGCGGCCGGGGAGCTGTTTTTT,CSAGSAAGAAGELFF
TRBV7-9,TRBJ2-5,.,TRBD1,TGTGCCAGCAGCTTAGCCACACAGCAGGACAGGGGCCAAGAGACCCAGTACTTC,CASSLATQQDRGQETQYF
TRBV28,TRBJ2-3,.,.,TGTGCCAGCAGTTTTGGGATCGCAGGGGATACGCAGTATTTT,CASSFGIAGDTQYF
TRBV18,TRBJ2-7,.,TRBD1,TGTGCCAGCTCACTATGGGACAGGGGCGGTGAGCAGTACTTC,CASSLWDRGGEQYF
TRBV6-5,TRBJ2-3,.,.,TGTGCCAGCAGGGTAGACAGGATCACAGATACGCAGTATTTT,CASRVDRITDTQYF
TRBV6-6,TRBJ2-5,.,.,TGTGCCAGCAGTTACCGAGAGACCCAGTACTTC,CASSYRETQYF
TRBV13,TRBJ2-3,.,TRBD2,TGTGCCAGCAGCTCCCGGGACTACGAGGTAGATACGCAGTATTTT,CASSSRDYEVDTQYF
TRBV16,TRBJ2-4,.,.,TGTGCCAGCAGCCAAATATTAGCCAAAAACATTCAGTACTTC,CASSQILAKNIQYF
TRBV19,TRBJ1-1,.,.,TGTGCCAGTAACAAGCAACCGGTAGGAGTGAACACTGAAGCTTTCTTT,CASNKQPVGVNTEAFF
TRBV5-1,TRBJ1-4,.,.,TGCGCCAGCAGCTTGGGAAGATTCGGTGGACTACACGCAACTAATGAAAAACTGTTTTTT,CASSLGRFGGLHATNEKLFF
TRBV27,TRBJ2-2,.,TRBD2,TGTGCCAGCAGCCAAGCTAGCGGGACTTTCAGCGGGGAGCTGTTTTTT,CASSQASGTFSGELFF
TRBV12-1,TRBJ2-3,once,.,TGTGCCAGCAGCACTCCAGGGTCGCAGTATTTT,CASSTPGSQYF
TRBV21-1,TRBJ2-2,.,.,TGTGCCAGCAAGGGAACAGGCACCGGGGAGCTGTTTTTT,CASKGTGTGELFF
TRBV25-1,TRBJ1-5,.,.,TGTGCCAGCAGTGACGCGACGAGTCGGCCCCAGCATTTT,CASSDATSRPQHF
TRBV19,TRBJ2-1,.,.,TGTGCCAGTAGTTGGGTAGCGGAATCCTACAATGAGCAGTTCTTC,CASSWVAESYNEQFF